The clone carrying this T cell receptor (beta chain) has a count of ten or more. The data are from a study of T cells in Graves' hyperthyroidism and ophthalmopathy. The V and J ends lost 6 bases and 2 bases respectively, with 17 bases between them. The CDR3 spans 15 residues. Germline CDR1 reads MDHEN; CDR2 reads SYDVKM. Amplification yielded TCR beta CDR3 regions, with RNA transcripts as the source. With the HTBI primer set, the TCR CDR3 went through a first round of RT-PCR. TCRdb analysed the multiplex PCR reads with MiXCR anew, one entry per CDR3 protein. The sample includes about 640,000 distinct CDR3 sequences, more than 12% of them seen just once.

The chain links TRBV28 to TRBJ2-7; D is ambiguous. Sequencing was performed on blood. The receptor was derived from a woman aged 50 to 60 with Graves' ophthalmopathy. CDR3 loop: CASRKYRTGPYEQYF. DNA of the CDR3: TGTGCCAGCAGGAAATACCGGACGGGCCCCTACGAGCAGTACTTC.